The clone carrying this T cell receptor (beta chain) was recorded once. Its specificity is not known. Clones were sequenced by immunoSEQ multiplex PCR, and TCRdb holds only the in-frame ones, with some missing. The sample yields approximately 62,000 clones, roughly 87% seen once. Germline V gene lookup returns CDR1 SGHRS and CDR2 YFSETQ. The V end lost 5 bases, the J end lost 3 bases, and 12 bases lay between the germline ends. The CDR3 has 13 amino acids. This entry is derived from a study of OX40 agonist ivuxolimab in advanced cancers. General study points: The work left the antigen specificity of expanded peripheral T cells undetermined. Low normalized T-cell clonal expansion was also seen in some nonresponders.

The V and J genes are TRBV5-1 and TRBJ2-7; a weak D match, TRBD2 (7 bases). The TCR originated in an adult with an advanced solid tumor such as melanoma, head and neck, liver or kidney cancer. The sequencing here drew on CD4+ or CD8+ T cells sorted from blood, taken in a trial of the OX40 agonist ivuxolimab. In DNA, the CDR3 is TGCGCCAGCAGTAAGGGGGGGCTCTACGAGCAGTACTTC. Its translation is CASSKGGLYEQYF.